This T cell receptor (beta chain) derives from a study of vaccination and CD4 T cells after COVID-19. For the study at large: Stimulation of cells relied on overlapping spike peptides derived from SARS-CoV-2, HCoV-NL63, HCoV-OC43 and HCoV-229E.

This clonotype has more than one count but fewer than ten. Its antigen is currently unknown. V shed 5 bases and J shed 4 bases, with 15 bases lying between them. CDR1 and CDR2 (germline): DFQATT, SNEGSKA (reference sequence). The CDR3 extends over 14 amino acids. Described treatment: approximately 9-day PBMC culture with coronavirus spike peptide pools or control peptides (ViraFEST assay). Following expansion of antigen-specific T cells with peptide pools, ViraFEST then sequenced TCRs. CD4+ T cells that had been cultured provided DNA sequenced with the Oncomine TCR Beta short-read assay. TCRdb re-derived calls from the PCR reads in MiXCR, one entry per CDR3 protein. The data contain fewer than 20,000 distinct CDR3 sequences, around 47% of them seen just once; the ten biggest clones take up 4.9%.

The starting material was CD4+ T cells from blood, cultured in vitro, obtained before SARS-CoV-2 vaccination. The chain is built from TRBV20-1 and TRBJ1-5; D is possibly TRBD1 (6 bases). This TCR came from a human donor who had recovered from COVID-19. The DNA of the CDR3 is TGCAGTGCTCCGACCCCGAGGGGGAATCAGCCCCAGCATTTT. This encodes CSAPTPRGNQPQHF.